The 10 T cell receptor beta chains listed next were all sequenced from one sample in a study of neurological immune-mediated disorders. MiXCR, run by TCRdb on the 5' RACE reads, gives a single entry per CDR3 protein. The top ten hold about 0.5% of the sample, which has tens of thousands of distinct CDR3 sequences, more than 5% seen once. The sample comprised CD4+ T cells from blood. Receptors originate from a woman in her thirties or forties in good health.

This clonotype was found many times. The chain combines TRBV29-1 with TRBJ2-5, with a possible D match to TRBD1 (6 bases). Trimming removed 5 bases at V and 5 bases at J, with 12 bases between. The germline gives CDR1 SQVTM, CDR2 ANQGSEA. This CDR3 is built from 12 residues. The CDR3 bases are TGCAGCGTTCGGACAGACGCCGAGACCCAGTACTTC. Protein sequence: CSVRTDAETQYF.

In this sample, this clonotype turned up many times. The CDR3 DNA sequence: TGTGCCAGCACCCCAGCCCCAGTGAACACTGAAGCTTTCTTT. Its protein product is CASTPAPVNTEAFF. The chain has TRBV12-3 or TRBV12-4 and TRBJ1-1; D gene uncertain. Trimming pared 7 bases from V and 0 bases from J, leaving 12 bases between. The CDR3 has 14 amino acids.

This clonotype came up many times. The chain has TRBV20-1 and TRBJ2-4; 7 bases line up with TRBD1. Trimming cost V 3 bases and J 4 bases; bases outside gene matches: 9. Germline V gene data show CDR1 as DFQATT and CDR2 as SNEGSKA (reference sequence). The CDR3 is 15 amino acids. Written as DNA, the CDR3 is TGCAGTGCTAGGGACCGGGACAGAAATAAAAACATTCAGTACTTC. Translating gives CSARDRDRNKNIQYF.

This clonotype occurred many times. This chain uses TRBV27 with TRBJ2-5; D might be TRBD1 (6 bases). Per germline, CDR1 MNHEY and CDR2 SMNVEV (reference sequence). CDR3 size: 13 residues. V gave up 6 bases and J gave up 4 bases, with 12 bases separating them. The CDR3 nucleotides are TGTGCCAGCAGACCGTCAGGGGCAGAGACCCAGTACTTC. The encoded protein is CASRPSGAETQYF.

There are many counts of this clonotype. This sequence joins TRBV18 and TRBJ1-1, with D hard to call. V gave up 2 bases and J gave up 8 bases, with 6 bases separating them. This CDR3 region has 11 residues. CDR1 is KGHSH and CDR2 is LQKENI in the germline V gene. CDR3 protein: CASSPVEEAFF. DNA of the CDR3: TGTGCCAGCTCACCAGTAGAGGAAGCTTTCTTT.

This clonotype was recorded many times. This chain links TRBV28 with TRBJ2-1, with no clear D. V was pared by 3 bases and J by 9 bases, with 9 bases between. This CDR3 region has 12 residues. The germline CDR1 and CDR2 sequences are MDHEN and SYDVKM. CDR3 in amino acids: CASSFAGSEQFF. CDR3 nucleotides: TGTGCCAGCAGTTTTGCTGGAAGTGAGCAGTTCTTC.

This clonotype was seen repeatedly, ten times or more. V is TRBV29-1 and J is TRBJ1-1; D gene ambiguous. CDR1 and CDR2 from the germline V gene are SQVTM and ANQGSEA. Trimming took off 4 bases at V and 5 bases at J, with 17 bases between the two ends. This CDR3 has 14 residues. The CDR3 sequence: CSVAVREAITEAFF. DNA of the CDR3: TGCAGCGTTGCTGTTCGGGAGGCGATTACTGAAGCTTTCTTT. The full variable domain, its missing parts supplied by reference TRBV29-1 and TRBJ1-1, is SAVISQKPSRDICQRGTSLTIQCQVDSQVTMMFWYRQQPGQSLTLIATANQGSEATYESGFVIDKFPISRPNLTFSTLTVSNMSPEDSSIYLCSVAVREAITEAFFGQGTRLTVV.

This clonotype has ten or more counts. CDR3 region: CSARPQRVPPGGSGNTIYF. In DNA form, the CDR3 reads TGCAGTGCTAGACCTCAGAGGGTCCCCCCCGGAGGCTCTGGAAACACCATATATTTT. J is TRBJ1-3 and V is TRBV20-1; D gene ambiguous. Germline CDR1 and CDR2: DFQATT and SNEGSKA (reference sequence). V was cut by 2 bases and J by 0 bases, with 23 bases left in between. The CDR3 totals 19 residues.

This sequence joins TRBV15 and TRBJ1-2; no definite D call. In germline, CDR1 is LNHNV, CDR2 YYDKDF (reference sequence). Trimming shortened V by 6 bases and J by 4 bases, and 12 bases separated the two germline ends. The CDR3 is made up of 13 amino acids. As DNA, the CDR3 is TGTGCCACCAGAAGCTCTTCCGGCTATGGCTACACCTTC. Its protein is CATRSSSGYGYTF.

This clonotype has ten or more counts. The chain recombines TRBV6-5 with TRBJ2-5; possible D gene TRBD2, 6 bases. This CDR3 region has 12 residues. Germline CDR1 is MNHEY and CDR2 is SVGAGI. The ends were cut back, 5 bases at V and 7 bases at J, with 11 bases in the middle. For the CDR3, the DNA is TGTGCCAGCAGTCCCCCGGAGGGGACCCAGTACTTC. Translation gives CASSPPEGTQYF.